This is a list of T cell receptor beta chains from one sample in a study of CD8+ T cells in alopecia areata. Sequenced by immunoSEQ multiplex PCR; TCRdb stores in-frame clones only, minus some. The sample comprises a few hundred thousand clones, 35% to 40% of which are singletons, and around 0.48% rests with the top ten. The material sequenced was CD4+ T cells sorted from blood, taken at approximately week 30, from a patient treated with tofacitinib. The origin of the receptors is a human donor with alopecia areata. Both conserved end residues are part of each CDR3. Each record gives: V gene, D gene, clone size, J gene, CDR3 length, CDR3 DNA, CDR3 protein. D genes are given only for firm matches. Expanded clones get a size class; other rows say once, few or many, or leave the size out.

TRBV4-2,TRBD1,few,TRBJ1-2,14,TGTGCCAGCAGCCAAGAAGTTAGGGGGCTCAGCTACACCTTC,CASSQEVRGLSYTF
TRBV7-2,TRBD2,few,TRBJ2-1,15,TGTGCCAGCAGCCCGCGGGGGGGCAACCACAATGAGCAGTTCTTC,CASSPRGGNHNEQFF
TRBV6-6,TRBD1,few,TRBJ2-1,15,TGTGCCAGCAGCCCACGGGACAGGGGGACCGGTGAGCAGTTCTTC,CASSPRDRGTGEQFF
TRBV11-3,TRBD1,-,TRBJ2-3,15,TGTGCCAGCAGCTCCACGCAGGGGGCCACAGATACGCAGTATTTT,CASSSTQGATDTQYF
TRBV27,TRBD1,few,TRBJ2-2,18,TGTGCCAGCTCAGAATCACCGGGACAGGGGTCGAACACCGGGGAGCTGTTTTTT,CASSESPGQGSNTGELFF
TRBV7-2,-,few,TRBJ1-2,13,TGTGCCAGCAGCTTCCTAGGACTCGGTGGCTACACCTTC,CASSFLGLGGYTF
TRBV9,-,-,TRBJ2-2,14,TGTGCCAGCAGCTCCAGGGGCGAGGCCGGGGAGCTGTTTTTT,CASSSRGEAGELFF
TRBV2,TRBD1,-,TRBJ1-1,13,TGTGCCAGCAGCCGGACAGGGAACACTGAAGCTTTCTTT,CASSRTGNTEAFF
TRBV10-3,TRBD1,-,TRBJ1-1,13,TGTGCCATCAGAGACAGGGCGAACACTGAAGCTTTCTTT,CAIRDRANTEAFF
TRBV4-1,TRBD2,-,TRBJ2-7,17,TGCGCCAGCAGCCAATTAACAGTTAGCGGGAGGGCCTACGAGCAGTACTTC,CASSQLTVSGRAYEQYF
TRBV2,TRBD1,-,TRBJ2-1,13,TGTGCCAGCAGCCTGGACAGGGACAATGAGCAGTTCTTC,CASSLDRDNEQFF
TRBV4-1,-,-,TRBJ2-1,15,TGCGCCAGCAGCCGCTTTCTGGGGATCGAGGATGAGCAGTTCTTC,CASSRFLGIEDEQFF
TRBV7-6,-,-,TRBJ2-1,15,TGTGCCAGCAGCTTAGCGGGAGTGGGAAGGAATGAGCAGTTCTTC,CASSLAGVGRNEQFF
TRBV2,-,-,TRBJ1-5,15,TGTGCCAGCAGTGAATTTCAAGGGCAGACCCAGCCCCAGCATTTT,CASSEFQGQTQPQHF
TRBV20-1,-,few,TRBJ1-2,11,TGCAGTGCTAGTGAGGCTTATGGCTACACCTTC,CSASEAYGYTF
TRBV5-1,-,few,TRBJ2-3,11,TGCGCCAGCAGCACTACAGATACGCAGTATTTT,CASSTTDTQYF
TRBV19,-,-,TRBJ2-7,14,TGTGCCAGTTCTAGCCAGGGTCTCTCCTACGAGCAGTACTTC,CASSSQGLSYEQYF
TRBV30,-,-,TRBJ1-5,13,TGTGCCTGGAGTTTGGGTGGCAATCAGCCCCAGCATTTT,CAWSLGGNQPQHF
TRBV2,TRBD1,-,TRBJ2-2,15,TGTGCCAGCACCCGACAGGGCAAGAACACCGGGGAGCTGTTTTTT,CASTRQGKNTGELFF
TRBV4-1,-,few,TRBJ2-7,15,TGCGCCAGCAGCCAAGAAGGCAGCAGGTCCCATCGGCAGTACTTC,CASSQEGSRSHRQYF
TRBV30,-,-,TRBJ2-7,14,TGTGCCTGGAGTCAGGGGACCACTTCCTACGAGCAGTACTTC,CAWSQGTTSYEQYF
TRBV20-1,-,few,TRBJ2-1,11,TGCAGTGCTTCCCTCTGGCGGGATGAGTTCTTC,CSASLWRDEFF
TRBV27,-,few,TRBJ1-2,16,TGTGCCAGCAGTCCGCAGGGGCAACTCAAAGGCTATGGCTACACCTTC,CASSPQGQLKGYGYTF
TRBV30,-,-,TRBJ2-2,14,TGTGCCTGGAGTCTTATGGGCAACACCGGGGAGCTGTTTTTT,CAWSLMGNTGELFF
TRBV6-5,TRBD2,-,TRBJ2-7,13,TGTGCCAGCAGGGCTGGGGGGGTGTACGAGCAGTACTTC,CASRAGGVYEQYF
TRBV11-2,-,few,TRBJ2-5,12,TGTGCCAGCAGCCGCCGACGAGAGACCCAGTACTTC,CASSRRRETQYF
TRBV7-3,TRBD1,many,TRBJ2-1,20,TGTGCCAGCAGCTCAGGGTTTGGATTATCGGGTGGGACAGGGAACAATGAGCAGTTCTTC,CASSSGFGLSGGTGNNEQFF
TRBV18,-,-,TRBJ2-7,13,TGTGCCAGCTCACCACCTGGGCCCTACGAGCAGTACTTC,CASSPPGPYEQYF
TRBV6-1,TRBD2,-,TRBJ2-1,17,TGTGCCAGCAGTGAACTAGTTGGACTAGCGCGCCCCAATGAGCAGTTCTTC,CASSELVGLARPNEQFF
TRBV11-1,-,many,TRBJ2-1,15,TGTGCCAGCACCTCAGCGGCTAGCAGGTTGTATGAGCAGTTCTTC,CASTSAASRLYEQFF
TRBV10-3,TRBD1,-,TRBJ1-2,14,TGTGCCATCAGTGATACAGGGGGCAGGGGCGGCTACACCTTC,CAISDTGGRGGYTF
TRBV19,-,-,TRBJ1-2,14,TGTGCCAGTATCAAAACGGGACTTCCCTATGGCTACACCTTC,CASIKTGLPYGYTF
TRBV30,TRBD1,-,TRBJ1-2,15,TGTGCCTGGAGTGTATTAGGACAGGGGGACTATGGCTACACCTTC,CAWSVLGQGDYGYTF
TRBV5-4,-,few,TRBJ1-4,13,TGTGCCAGCAGCCTAAGGATCAATGAAAAACTGTTTTTT,CASSLRINEKLFF
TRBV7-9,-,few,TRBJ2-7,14,TGTGCCAGCAGCTTAATTCGGTCGGAGGGCGAGCAGTACTTC,CASSLIRSEGEQYF
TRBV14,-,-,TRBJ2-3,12,TGTGCCAGTACAGGGTCCGGAGATACGCAGTATTTT,CASTGSGDTQYF
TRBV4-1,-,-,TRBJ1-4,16,TGCGCCAGCAGCCAAGTGTCGGGGTCCCCCAATGAAAAACTGTTTTTT,CASSQVSGSPNEKLFF
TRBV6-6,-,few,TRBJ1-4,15,TGTGCCAGCAGTTACCGGGGGGCAACTAATGAAAAACTGTTTTTT,CASSYRGATNEKLFF
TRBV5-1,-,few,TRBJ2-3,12,TGCGCCAGCAGGAGTAGCACAGATACGCAGTATTTT,CASRSSTDTQYF
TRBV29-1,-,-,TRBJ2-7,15,TGCAGCGCGGACGGTCCGGGACGTCGGGGAGGAGAGCAGTACTTC,CSADGPGRRGGEQYF
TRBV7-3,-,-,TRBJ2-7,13,TGTGCCAGCAGCTTATCAGGGATGGAGGAGCAGTACTTC,CASSLSGMEEQYF
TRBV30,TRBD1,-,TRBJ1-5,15,TGTGCCTGGAGTAGTGGGACGACAGGGAGGCAGCCCCAGCATTTT,CAWSSGTTGRQPQHF
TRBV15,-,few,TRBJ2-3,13,TGTGCCACCAGCATAGACGGTCGGGATACGCAGTATTTT,CATSIDGRDTQYF
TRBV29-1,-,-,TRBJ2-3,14,TGCAGCGTTGCTAGGGGATCTAGCACAGATACGCAGTATTTT,CSVARGSSTDTQYF
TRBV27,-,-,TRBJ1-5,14,TGTGCCAGCAGTTTTCGGCAACGCAATCAGCCCCAGCATTTT,CASSFRQRNQPQHF
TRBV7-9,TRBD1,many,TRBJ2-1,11,TGTGCCAGCAGCGAAGGGGGCTATAGGTTCTTC,CASSEGGYRFF
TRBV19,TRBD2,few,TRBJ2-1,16,TGTGCCAGTAGTATTCCTGGGACTAGCGCTTACAATGAGCAGTTCTTC,CASSIPGTSAYNEQFF
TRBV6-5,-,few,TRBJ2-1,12,TGTGCCAGCACCAGTACAGTCTTGGGGCAGTTCTTC,CASTSTVLGQFF
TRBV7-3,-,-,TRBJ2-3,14,TGTGCCAGCAGCTTAACCAGGGAGTCAGATACGCAGTATTTT,CASSLTRESDTQYF
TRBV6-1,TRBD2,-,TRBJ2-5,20,TGTGCCAGCAGTGAAGAGGGCCTAGCGGGAGAAGTGGATAAGAAAGAGACCCAGTACTTC,CASSEEGLAGEVDKKETQYF
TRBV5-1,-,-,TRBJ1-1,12,TGCGCCAGCAGCTTGGAGGGAACTGAAGCTTTCTTT,CASSLEGTEAFF
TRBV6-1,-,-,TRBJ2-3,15,TGTGCCAGCAGTAGAGTGCCATCTAGCACAGATACGCAGTATTTT,CASSRVPSSTDTQYF